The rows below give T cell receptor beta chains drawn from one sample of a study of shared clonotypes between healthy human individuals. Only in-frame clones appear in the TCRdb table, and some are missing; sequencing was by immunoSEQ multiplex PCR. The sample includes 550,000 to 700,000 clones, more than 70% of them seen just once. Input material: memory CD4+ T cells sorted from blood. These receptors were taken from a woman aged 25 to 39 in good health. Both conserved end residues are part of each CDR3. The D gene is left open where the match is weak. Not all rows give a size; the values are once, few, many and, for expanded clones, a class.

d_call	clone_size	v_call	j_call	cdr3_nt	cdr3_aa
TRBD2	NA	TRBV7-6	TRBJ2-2	TGTGCCAGCAGCGTTACTAGCGGGAGTGACACCGGGGAGCTGTTTTTT	CASSVTSGSDTGELFF
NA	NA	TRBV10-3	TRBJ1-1	TGTGCCATCTTTGACGGAAACACTGAAGCTTTCTTT	CAIFDGNTEAFF
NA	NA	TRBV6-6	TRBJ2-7	TGTGCCAGCAGTTACTCGGGGGGCGGTTCTTACGAGCAGTACTTC	CASSYSGGGSYEQYF
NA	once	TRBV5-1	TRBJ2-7	TGCGCCAGCAGCTTGGCCGGGACGGACTCCTACGAGCAGTACTTC	CASSLAGTDSYEQYF
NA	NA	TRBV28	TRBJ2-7	TGTGCCAGCAGTTTCGGGACCAGGCAGTACTTC	CASSFGTRQYF
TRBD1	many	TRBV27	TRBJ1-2	TGTGCCAGCAAGCAGGGGGAGAACTATGGCTACACCTTC	CASKQGENYGYTF
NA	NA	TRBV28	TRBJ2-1	TGTGCCAGCAGAGAACAGGGAGGGAGGTACAATGAGCAGTTCTTC	CASREQGGRYNEQFF
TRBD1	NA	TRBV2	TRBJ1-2	TGTGCCAGCAGTGAAGGGACAGGTGGGCACTATGGCTACACCTTC	CASSEGTGGHYGYTF
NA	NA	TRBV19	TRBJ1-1	TGTGCCAGTAGTAACCTCGCACCCGAGAACACTGAAGCTTTCTTT	CASSNLAPENTEAFF
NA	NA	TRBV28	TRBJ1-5	TGTGCCAGCAGTTTCAGGAGGGTCGGGGATCAGCCCCAGCATTTT	CASSFRRVGDQPQHF
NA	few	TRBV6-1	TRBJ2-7	TGTGCCAGCAGTCCGTCCTACGAGCAGTACTTC	CASSPSYEQYF
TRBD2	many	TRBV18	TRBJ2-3	TGTGCCAGCTCACCCGGGGGGGCTAGCACAGATACGCAGTATTTT	CASSPGGASTDTQYF
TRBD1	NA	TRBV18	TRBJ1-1	TGTGCCAGCTCTCCTTCCTACTCCGGGACAGGGATCGGGGGTACTGAAGCTTTCTTT	CASSPSYSGTGIGGTEAFF
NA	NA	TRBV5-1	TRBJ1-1	TGCGCCAGCAGCGCCTATCTCCCCGGGAACACTGAAGCTTTCTTT	CASSAYLPGNTEAFF
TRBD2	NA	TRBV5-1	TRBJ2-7	TGCGCCAGTGGGGCTAGCGGGAGTGGCGAGCAGTACTTC	CASGASGSGEQYF
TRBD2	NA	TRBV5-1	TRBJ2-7	TGCGCCAGCACTTCGACTAGCGGGTCATTCTCCTACGAGCAGTACTTC	CASTSTSGSFSYEQYF
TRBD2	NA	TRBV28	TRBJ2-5	TGTGCCAGCAGTAGAAGCGGGAGACTCCAAGAGACCCAGTACTTC	CASSRSGRLQETQYF
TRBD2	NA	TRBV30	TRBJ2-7	TGTGCCTGGATCAAACGGGGACTAGCGGGAGGAGGCGAGCAGTACTTC	CAWIKRGLAGGGEQYF
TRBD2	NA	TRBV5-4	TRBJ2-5	TGTGCCAGCAGCTTGGGTAGCGGGAGATCAGAGACCCAGTACTTC	CASSLGSGRSETQYF
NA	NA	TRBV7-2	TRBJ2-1	TGTGCCAGCAGCTTGAGCAGGGTCGGTGAGCAGTTCTTC	CASSLSRVGEQFF
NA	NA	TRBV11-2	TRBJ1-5	TGTGCCAGCAGCAACGACGGATATAGCAATCAGCCCCAGCATTTT	CASSNDGYSNQPQHF
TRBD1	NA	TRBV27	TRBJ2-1	TGTGCCAGCAGTCCGTGGACAGGGGGCTCCTACAATGAGCAGTTCTTC	CASSPWTGGSYNEQFF
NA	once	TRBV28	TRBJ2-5	TGTGCCGCCGAGGACGGCCTATCCGAAGAGACCCAGTACTTC	CAAEDGLSEETQYF
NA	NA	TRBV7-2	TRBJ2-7	TGTGCCAGCAGCCGGCCTCTCAACCGGGTCGGCGAGCAGTACTTC	CASSRPLNRVGEQYF
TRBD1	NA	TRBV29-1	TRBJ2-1	TGCAGCGGGGGACAGGAGTACAATGAGCAGTTCTTC	CSGGQEYNEQFF
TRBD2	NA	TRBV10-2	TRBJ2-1	TGCGCCAGCAAAATAGGAGCGGGAGTAGATAGCTCCTACAATGAGCAGTTCTTC	CASKIGAGVDSSYNEQFF
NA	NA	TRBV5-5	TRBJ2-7	TGTGCCAGCAGCTTGGCGACTTTTTACGAGCAGTACTTC	CASSLATFYEQYF
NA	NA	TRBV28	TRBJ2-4	TGTGCCAGCAGTGCACAACCCAGGGCCAAAAACATTCAGTACTTC	CASSAQPRAKNIQYF
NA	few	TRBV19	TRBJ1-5	TGTGCCAGTAGTATGATCGGCAATCAGCCCCAGCATTTT	CASSMIGNQPQHF
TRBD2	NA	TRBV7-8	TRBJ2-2	TGTGCCAGCACCTCTGGGGCTAGCGGTCTTGGCGGGGAGCTGTTTTTT	CASTSGASGLGGELFF
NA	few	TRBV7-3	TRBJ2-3	TGTGCCAGCAGCTCCCAACGAAGCACAGATACGCAGTATTTT	CASSSQRSTDTQYF
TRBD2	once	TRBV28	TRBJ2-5	TGTGCCAGCAGTCCCCCCCGCCCGGGGGGTTTCGGAGAGACCCAGTACTTC	CASSPPRPGGFGETQYF
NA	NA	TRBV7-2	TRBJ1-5	TGTGCCAGCAGCTTTATGGGTCCAGGCCCCAATCAGCCCCAGCATTTT	CASSFMGPGPNQPQHF
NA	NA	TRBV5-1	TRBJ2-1	TGCGCCAGCAGCCCCTCCCAGATCTCCTACAATGAGCAGTTCTTC	CASSPSQISYNEQFF
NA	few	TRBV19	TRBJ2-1	TGTGCCAGTAGTCCCCAATCTGTGAGTGAGCAGTTCTTC	CASSPQSVSEQFF
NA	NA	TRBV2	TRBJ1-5	TGTGCCAGCAGACAGACCAGCAATCAGCCCCAGCATTTT	CASRQTSNQPQHF
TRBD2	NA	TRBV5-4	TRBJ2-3	TGTGCCAGCAGCCTTGACGGCGGGAGGGGGGCAGATACGCAGTATTTT	CASSLDGGRGADTQYF
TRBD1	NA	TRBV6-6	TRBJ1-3	TGTGCCAGCAATGACAGGGGGCACGGAAACACCATATATTTT	CASNDRGHGNTIYF
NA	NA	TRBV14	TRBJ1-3	TGTGCCAGCAGCCAAGGACACTCTGGAAACACCATATATTTT	CASSQGHSGNTIYF
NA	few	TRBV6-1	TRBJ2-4	TGTGCCAGCAGTGCACCTGGCGGGATTATTGACATTCAGTACTTC	CASSAPGGIIDIQYF
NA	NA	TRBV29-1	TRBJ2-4	TGCAGCGTTGAAGCCAACGGGGGAGTTTTCGGCAAAAACATTCAGTACTTC	CSVEANGGVFGKNIQYF
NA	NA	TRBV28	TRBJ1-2	TGTGCCAGCAGTTTCGGCAGCTATGGCTACACCTTC	CASSFGSYGYTF
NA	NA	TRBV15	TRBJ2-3	TGTGCCACCAGCAGAGATTCCCTCGCAGATACGCAGTATTTT	CATSRDSLADTQYF
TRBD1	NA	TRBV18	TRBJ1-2	TGTGCCAGCTCACCGGTTCTGACAGGGGATTATGGCTACACCTTC	CASSPVLTGDYGYTF
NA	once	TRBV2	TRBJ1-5	TGTGCCAGCACCCGGAGGGACCTTAGCAATCAGCCCCAGCATTTT	CASTRRDLSNQPQHF
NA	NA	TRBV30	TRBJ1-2	TGTGCCTGGACCCTGGGGGGGAATTCAAACTATGGCTACACCTTC	CAWTLGGNSNYGYTF
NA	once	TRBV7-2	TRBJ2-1	TGTGCCAGCAGCTTAGGATCCATCTACAATGAGCAGTTCTTC	CASSLGSIYNEQFF
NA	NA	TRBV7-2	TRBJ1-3	TGTGCCAGCAGCTTAGTAACGACAGCGGGGTCTGGAAACACCATATATTTT	CASSLVTTAGSGNTIYF
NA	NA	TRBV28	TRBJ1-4	TGTGCCAGCACCGCTGGGGGACTGGGGAGGGGTAATGAAAAACTGTTTTTT	CASTAGGLGRGNEKLFF
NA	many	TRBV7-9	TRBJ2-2	TGTGCCAGCAGCACCCAGGGGGGGTCGGCCGGGGAGCTGTTTTTT	CASSTQGGSAGELFF
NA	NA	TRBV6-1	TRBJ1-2	TGTGCCAGCAGTGCTTACGGACACGCCACGGGCTACACCTTC	CASSAYGHATGYTF
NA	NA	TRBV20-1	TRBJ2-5	TGCAGTGCTATGGTACAAGAGACCCAGTACTTC	CSAMVQETQYF
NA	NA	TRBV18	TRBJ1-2	TGTGCCAGCTCATCCGGTCAGGGCTATGGCTACACCTTC	CASSSGQGYGYTF